This is a list of T cell receptor beta chains from one sample in a study of response to subunit inactivated influenza vaccine. TCRdb analysed the RT-PCR reads with MiXCR anew, one entry per CDR3 protein. The sample lists roughly 500,000 distinct CDR3 sequences, approximately 22% seen once, with around 2.8% in the top ten. The data also belong to a second study, concerning T cells expressing NK-cell markers.

The source was CD4+ T cells sorted from PBMCs, collected 12 days after vaccination. The receptor source for this set is a man aged 50-59 years who received an inactivated influenza vaccine. CDR3s include the opening cysteine and the closing phenylalanine or tryptophan. A D gene is named only where the DNA matches it firmly. Clone sizes are given selectively: once, few, many, or a class where the clone is expanded.

J	V	size	D	DNA	CDR3
TRBJ2-7	TRBV27	many	-	TGTGCCAGCAGTTTACATCGAAGCTCCTACGAGCAGTACTTC	CASSLHRSSYEQYF
TRBJ2-5	TRBV6-6	many	-	TGTGCCAGCAGACGGGACGGCCAAGAGACCCAGTACTTC	CASRRDGQETQYF
TRBJ2-6	TRBV6-2/TRBV6-3	-	-	TGTGCCAGCAGTTTGACCTCGGGCCGACTGGCTGGGGCCAACGTCCTGACTTTC	CASSLTSGRLAGANVLTF
TRBJ2-7	TRBV2	-	TRBD2	TGTGCCAGCAGTGGACCCGGGACTAGCGTCTACGAGCAGTACTTC	CASSGPGTSVYEQYF
TRBJ2-7	TRBV7-9	-	-	TGTGCCAGCAGCTTAGGTCCGGGGTCCGAGCAGTACTTC	CASSLGPGSEQYF
TRBJ2-5	TRBV6-1	-	TRBD1	TGTGCCAGCAGACGGACAGGGGGCTTTGGGGAGACCCAGTACTTC	CASRRTGGFGETQYF
TRBJ2-1	TRBV20-1	many	TRBD2	TGCAGTGCTGAAAGGACTAGCGGGAAGGACAATGAGCAGTTCTTC	CSAERTSGKDNEQFF
TRBJ1-2	TRBV10-2	-	TRBD1	TGCGCCAGCAGTGAGGCGAAGGGGGCGTATGGCTACACCTTC	CASSEAKGAYGYTF
TRBJ2-6	TRBV11-2	-	-	TGTGCCAGCAGCTTAGAGAGGGCTGGGGCCAACGTCCTGACTTTC	CASSLERAGANVLTF
TRBJ2-3	TRBV4-2	few	-	TGTGCCAGCAGCCAAGAATACCGTAGCACAGATACGCAGTATTTT	CASSQEYRSTDTQYF
TRBJ2-5	TRBV7-2	few	-	TGTGCCAGCAGCTTTTACGGGACGGCCCAGTACTTC	CASSFYGTAQYF